What follows are 8 T cell receptor beta chains derived from one specimen sequenced in a study of blood T cell repertoires in COVID-19. Data came from immunoSEQ multiplex PCR; TCRdb stores just in-frame clones and leaves some out. The data hold roughly 300,000 clones, with roughly 87% observed a single time. The specimen sequenced was PBMCs or T cells enriched from blood (not recorded which). These receptors originate from a woman aged 25 to 39 who had recovered from COVID-19.

The chain links TRBV7-8 to TRBJ1-2; D is perhaps TRBD1 (5 bases). The CDR3 loop spans 13 amino acids. From germline, CDR1 is SGHVS and CDR2 FQNEAQ. Trimming stripped 5 bases from V and 5 bases from J, with 12 bases between. CDR3 sequence: CASSGRVGYGYTF. The DNA of the CDR3 is TGTGCCAGCAGCGGCAGGGTCGGATATGGCTACACCTTC. The complete variable domain, with remaining parts taken from reference TRBV7-8 and TRBJ1-2, reads GAGVSQSPRYKVAKRGQDVALRCDPISGHVSLFWYQQALGQGPEFLTYFQNEAQLDKSGLPSDRFFAERPEGSVSTLKIQRTQQEDSAVYLCASSGRVGYGYTFGSGTRLTVV.

The V and J genes are TRBV5-4 and TRBJ2-1, with 9 bases matching TRBD1. The CDR3 spans 16 residues. Trimming removed 1 base from V and 7 bases from J; junction bases left unmatched: 9. The germline V gene encodes CDR1 SGHNT and CDR2 YYREEE (reference sequence). The CDR3 DNA sequence: TGTGCCAGCAGCTTGCCGGCAGGGACAGGGTGGAATGAGCAGTTCTTC. Protein: CASSLPAGTGWNEQFF.

The rearrangement uses TRBV15 and TRBJ1-3; D is unresolved. The germline gives CDR1 LNHNV, CDR2 YYDKDF (reference sequence). This CDR3 contains 14 residues. The V end was cut by 6 bases, the J end by 0 bases, with 9 bases between. CDR3 in DNA: TGTGCCACCAGTTTCGGGGACTCTGGAAACACCATATATTTT. As protein: CATSFGDSGNTIYF.

This clone has only a few counts. V usage is TRBV12-3 or TRBV12-4 and J usage is TRBJ2-7; the D is unclear. The V gene lost 6 bases and the J gene lost 3 bases, with 6 bases spanning the gap. The CDR3 extends over 11 amino acids. CDR3 amino acids: CASSVSYEQYF. Written as DNA, the CDR3 is TGTGCCAGCAGCGTGAGCTACGAGCAGTACTTC.

As DNA, the CDR3 is TGCGCCAGCAGCTGGGGGACAGTACAAGAGACCCAGTACTTC. Protein: CASSWGTVQETQYF. The V and J genes are TRBV5-1 and TRBJ2-5, with 7 bases fitting TRBD1. V lost 3 bases and J lost 2; bases outside the gene matches: 4. Germline-derived CDR1 and CDR2 are SGHRS and YFSETQ. The CDR3 spans 14 residues.

This CDR3 is CATSDPKGLAGRQETQYF. As DNA, the CDR3 is TGTGCCACCAGTGATCCCAAGGGACTAGCGGGGCGACAAGAGACCCAGTACTTC. The chain uses TRBV24-1 and TRBJ2-5; 13 bases align to TRBD2. The CDR3 is 18 amino acids. The germline gives CDR1 KGHDR, CDR2 SFDVKD. V was pared by 3 bases and J by 2 bases, with 8 bases of the junction left unmatched.

The chain links TRBV5-5 to TRBJ2-2, with 10 bases identical to TRBD2. The V gene's germline CDR1 is SGHKS and CDR2 YYEKEE (reference sequence). This CDR3 has 15 residues. With V trimmed by 4 bases and J by 7 bases, 7 bases remained unmatched. CDR3 DNA: TGTGCCAGCAGCCCTAGCGGGGGCAATCGCGGGGAGCTGTTTTTT. The encoded protein is CASSPSGGNRGELFF.

The chain carries TRBV4-3 and TRBJ1-6; no reliable D call. CDR3 length: 15 residues. In germline, CDR1 is LGHNA, CDR2 YSLEER. V was pared by 0 bases and J by 7 bases, with 10 bases between. The CDR3 is CASSQETGNNSPLHF. In DNA, the CDR3 is TGCGCCAGCAGCCAAGAAACCGGGAACAATTCACCCCTCCACTTT.